Below, one T cell receptor (beta chain) is given with its context. What it recognizes is unknown. After the first PCR, alpha and beta chain libraries were processed separately. Both TRBC1 and TRBC2 were covered by a beta constant-region primer of two equimolar oligonucleotides. The ligated cDNA underwent four PCR rounds using SP2 and nested alpha and beta constant-region primers. From the UMI-ligation and nested PCR reads, TCRdb called clonotypes with MiXCR, one entry per CDR3 protein. Found here are about 100,000 distinct CDR3 sequences, roughly 15% of them singletons; the top ten hold approximately 2.8%. The data are from a study of naive and memory T cell subsets. Regarding the study as a whole: Especially in CD8 cells, naive repertoires contained a few larger clonotypes, possibly CD45RA-re-expressing memory cells. TCR abundance followed a power law differing between naive and memory subsets. In CD4 and CD8 cells, diversity dropped from naive through EMRA. TCR counts from RNA may reflect activation-linked expression changes.

Looked up from germline, CDR1 is DFQATT and CDR2 is SNEGSKA (reference sequence). The CDR3 sequence is 15 residues long. J was trimmed by 8 bases and V by 5 bases; bases with no gene match: 9. The chain recombines TRBV20-1 with TRBJ2-1; 13 nucleotides align to TRBD2. This receptor was identified in a human donor in good health. Sequenced input: naive CD8+ T cells from blood. The CDR3 DNA follows: TGCAGTGCTCCTCGGACTAGCGGGGGTTTCGATGAGCAGTTCTTC. Amino acids: CSAPRTSGGFDEQFF.